This T cell receptor beta chain stems from a study of T cells after yellow fever vaccination. This clonotype was seen a few times. General study points: A small share of clonotypes appeared in both CD4 and CD8 compartments.

In germline, CDR1 is MGHRA, CDR2 YSYEKL. The CDR3 runs 18 residues. The V end was cut by 1 base, the J end by 1 base, with 17 bases between. TCRdb itself ran the 5' RACE reads through MiXCR, one entry per CDR3 protein. The sample comprises some 96,000 distinct CDR3 sequences, 8% to 10% of which are singletons, and roughly 15% rests with the top ten. The receptor was derived from a man aged 18 to 30 who received the YFV17D yellow fever vaccine. The chain combines TRBV4-1 with TRBJ1-5; maybe TRBD1 (6 bases). This material consisted of CD8+ T cells not binding an NS4B(214-222) dextramer, sorted from PBMCs, taken approximately 16 days after the first yellow fever vaccination. The CDR3 region has the DNA TGCGCCAGCAGCCAAGCAAGGACAGAGGAACTAAGCAATCAGCCCCAGCATTTT. Protein sequence: CASSQARTEELSNQPQHF.